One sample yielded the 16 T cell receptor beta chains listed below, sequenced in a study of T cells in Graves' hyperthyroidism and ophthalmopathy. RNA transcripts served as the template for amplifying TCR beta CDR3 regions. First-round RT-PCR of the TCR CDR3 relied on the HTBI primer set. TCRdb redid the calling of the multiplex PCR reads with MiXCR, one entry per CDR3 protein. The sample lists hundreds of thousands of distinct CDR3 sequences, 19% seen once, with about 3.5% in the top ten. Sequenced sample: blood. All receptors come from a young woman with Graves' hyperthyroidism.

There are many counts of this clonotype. CDR3 sequence: CASSPLSGGARYEQYF. CDR3 nucleotides: TGTGCCAGCAGCCCCTTATCAGGGGGGGCTCGATACGAGCAGTACTTC. The V and J genes are TRBV9 and TRBJ2-7; D may be TRBD1 or TRBD2 (7 bases each). The CDR3 contains 16 residues. V lost 4 bases and J 4 bases, leaving 21 bases between the germline ends. The germline gives CDR1 SGDLS, CDR2 YYNGEE. Based on the CDR3 plus reference TRBV9 and TRBJ2-7, the full variable domain is DSGVTQTPKHLITATGQRVTLRCSPRSGDLSVYWYQQSLDQGLQFLIQYYNGEERAKGNILERFSAQQFPDLHSELNLSSLELGDSALYFCASSPLSGGARYEQYFGPGTRLTVT.

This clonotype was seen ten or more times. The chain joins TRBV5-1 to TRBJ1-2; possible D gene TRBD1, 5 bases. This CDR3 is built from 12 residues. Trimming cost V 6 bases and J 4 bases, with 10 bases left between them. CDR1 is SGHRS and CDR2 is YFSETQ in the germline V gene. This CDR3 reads CASTGTAYGYTF. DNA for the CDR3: TGCGCCAGCACCGGGACGGCCTATGGCTACACCTTC.

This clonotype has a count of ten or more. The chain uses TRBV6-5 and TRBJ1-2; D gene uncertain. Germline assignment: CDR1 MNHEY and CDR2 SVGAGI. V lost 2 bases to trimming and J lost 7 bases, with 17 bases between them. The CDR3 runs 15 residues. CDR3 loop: CASSYPGAGWTGYTF. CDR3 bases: TGTGCCAGCAGTTACCCCGGCGCCGGGTGGACTGGCTACACCTTC.

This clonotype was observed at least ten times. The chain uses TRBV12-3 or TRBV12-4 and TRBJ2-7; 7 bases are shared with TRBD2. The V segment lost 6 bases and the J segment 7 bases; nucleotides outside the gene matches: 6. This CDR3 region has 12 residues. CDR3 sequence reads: CASSHLGGEQYF. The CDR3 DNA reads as TGTGCCAGCAGCCACTTGGGGGGGGAGCAGTACTTC.

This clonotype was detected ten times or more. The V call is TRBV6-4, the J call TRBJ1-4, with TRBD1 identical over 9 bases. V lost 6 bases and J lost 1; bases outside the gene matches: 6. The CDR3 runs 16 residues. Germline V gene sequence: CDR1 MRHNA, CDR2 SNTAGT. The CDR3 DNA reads TGTGCCAGCAGATCCATGACAGGGGGAACTAATGAAAAACTGTTTTTT. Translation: CASRSMTGGTNEKLFF.

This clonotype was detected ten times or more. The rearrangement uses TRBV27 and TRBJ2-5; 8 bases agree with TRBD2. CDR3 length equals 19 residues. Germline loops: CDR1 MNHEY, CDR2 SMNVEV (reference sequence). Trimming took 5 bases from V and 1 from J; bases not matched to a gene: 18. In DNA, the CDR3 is TGTGCCAGCAGTCCACCGTTCGGGGCTAGCGGGCTAATCCAAGAGACCCAGTACTTC. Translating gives CASSPPFGASGLIQETQYF.

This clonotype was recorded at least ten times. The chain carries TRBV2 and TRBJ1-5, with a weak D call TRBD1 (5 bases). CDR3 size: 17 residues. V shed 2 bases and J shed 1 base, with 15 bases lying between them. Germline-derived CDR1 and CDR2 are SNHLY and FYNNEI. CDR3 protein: CASSERGREVSNQPQHF. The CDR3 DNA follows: TGTGCCAGCAGTGAACGGGGCAGGGAAGTAAGCAATCAGCCCCAGCATTTT.

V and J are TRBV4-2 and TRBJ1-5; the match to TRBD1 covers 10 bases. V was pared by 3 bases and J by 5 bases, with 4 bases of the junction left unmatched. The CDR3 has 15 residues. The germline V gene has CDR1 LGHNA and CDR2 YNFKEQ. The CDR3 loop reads CASSHYGTGDQPQHF. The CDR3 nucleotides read TGTGCCAGCAGCCACTACGGGACAGGGGATCAGCCCCAGCATTTT.

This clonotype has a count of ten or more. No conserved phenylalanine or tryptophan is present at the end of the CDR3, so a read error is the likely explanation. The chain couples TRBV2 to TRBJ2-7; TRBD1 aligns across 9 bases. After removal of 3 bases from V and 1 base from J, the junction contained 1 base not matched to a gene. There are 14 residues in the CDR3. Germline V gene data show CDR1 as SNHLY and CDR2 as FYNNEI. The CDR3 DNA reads TGTGCCAGCAGTGAGGGGACAGGGTCCTACGAGCAGTACCTC. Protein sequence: CASSEGTGSYEQYL.

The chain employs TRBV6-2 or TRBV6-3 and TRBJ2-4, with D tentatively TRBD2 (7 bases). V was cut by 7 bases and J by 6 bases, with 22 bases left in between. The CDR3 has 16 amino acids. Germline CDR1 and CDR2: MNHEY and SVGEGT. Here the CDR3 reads CASTQGGGVGPNIQYF. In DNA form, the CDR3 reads TGTGCCAGCACCCAAGGCGGGGGCGTAGGCCCAAACATTCAGTACTTC.

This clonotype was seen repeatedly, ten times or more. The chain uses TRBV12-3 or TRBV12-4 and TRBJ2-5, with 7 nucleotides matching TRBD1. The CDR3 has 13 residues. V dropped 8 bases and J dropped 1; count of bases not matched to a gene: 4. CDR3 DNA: TGTGCCAGCGGCCGGGACAGCCAAGAGACCCAGTACTTC. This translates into CASGRDSQETQYF.

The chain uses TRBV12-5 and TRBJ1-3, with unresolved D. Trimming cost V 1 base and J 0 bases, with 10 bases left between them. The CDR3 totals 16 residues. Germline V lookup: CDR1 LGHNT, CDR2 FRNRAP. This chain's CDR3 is CASGLAVSLSGNTIYF. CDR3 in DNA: TGTGCTAGTGGTTTGGCTGTCAGCCTCTCTGGAAACACCATATATTTT.

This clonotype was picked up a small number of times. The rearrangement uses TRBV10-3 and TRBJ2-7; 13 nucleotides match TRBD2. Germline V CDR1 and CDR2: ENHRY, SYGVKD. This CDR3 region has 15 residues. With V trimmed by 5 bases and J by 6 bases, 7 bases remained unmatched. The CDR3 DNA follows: TGTGCCATCAGTATAACTAGCGGGGGGGCTGGCGAGCAGTACTTC. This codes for CAISITSGGAGEQYF.

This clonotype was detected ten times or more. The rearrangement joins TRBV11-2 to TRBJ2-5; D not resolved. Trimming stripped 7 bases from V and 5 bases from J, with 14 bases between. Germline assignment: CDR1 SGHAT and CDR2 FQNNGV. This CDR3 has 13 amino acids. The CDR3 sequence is CASIRTLGETQYF. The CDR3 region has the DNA TGTGCCAGCATCCGGACCCTGGGCGAGACCCAGTACTTC.

Here the CDR3 DNA reads TGTGCCTGGAACTCACCGTTAAACACTGAAGCTTTCTTT. Its translation is CAWNSPLNTEAFF. The genes are TRBV30 and TRBJ1-1; unclear D gene. Trimming stripped 4 bases from V and 2 bases from J, with 11 bases between. Germline values: CDR1 GTSNPN, CDR2 SVGIG (reference sequence). CDR3 size: 13 residues.

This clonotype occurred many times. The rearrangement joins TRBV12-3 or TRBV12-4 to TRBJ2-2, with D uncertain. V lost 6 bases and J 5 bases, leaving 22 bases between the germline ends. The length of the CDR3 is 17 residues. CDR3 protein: CASRSRTNSRQTGELFF. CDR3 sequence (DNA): TGTGCCAGCAGGTCCAGGACCAATTCACGCCAGACCGGGGAGCTGTTTTTT.